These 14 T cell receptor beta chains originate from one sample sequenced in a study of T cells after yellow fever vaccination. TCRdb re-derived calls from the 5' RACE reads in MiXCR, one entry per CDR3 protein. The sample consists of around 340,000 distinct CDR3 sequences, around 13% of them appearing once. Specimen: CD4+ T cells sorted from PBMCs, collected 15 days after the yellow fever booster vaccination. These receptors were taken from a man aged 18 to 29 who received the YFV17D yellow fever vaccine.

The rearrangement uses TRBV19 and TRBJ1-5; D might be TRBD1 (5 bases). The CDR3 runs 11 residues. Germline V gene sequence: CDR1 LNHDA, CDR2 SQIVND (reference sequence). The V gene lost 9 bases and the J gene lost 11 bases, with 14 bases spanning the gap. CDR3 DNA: TGTGCCAGCAGACAGATGGGGTCCCAGCATTTT. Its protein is CASRQMGSQHF.

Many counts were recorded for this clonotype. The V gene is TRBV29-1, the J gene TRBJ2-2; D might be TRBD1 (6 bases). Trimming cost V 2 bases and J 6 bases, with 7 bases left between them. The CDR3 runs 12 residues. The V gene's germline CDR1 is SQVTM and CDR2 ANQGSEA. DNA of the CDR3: TGCAGCGTTGAAAAGGGGGCCGGGGAGCTGTTTTTT. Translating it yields CSVEKGAGELFF.

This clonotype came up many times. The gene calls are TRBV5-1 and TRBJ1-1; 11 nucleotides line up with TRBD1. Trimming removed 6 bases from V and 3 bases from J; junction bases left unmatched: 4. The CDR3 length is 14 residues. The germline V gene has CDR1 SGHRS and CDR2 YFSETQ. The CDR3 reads CASTGQGAHTEAFF. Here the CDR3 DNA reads TGCGCCAGCACAGGACAGGGGGCTCACACTGAAGCTTTCTTT.

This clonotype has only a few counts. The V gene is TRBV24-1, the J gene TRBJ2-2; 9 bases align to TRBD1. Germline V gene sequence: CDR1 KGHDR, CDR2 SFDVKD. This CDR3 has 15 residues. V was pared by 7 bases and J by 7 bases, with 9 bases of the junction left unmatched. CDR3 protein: CATRPNRGQGGELFF. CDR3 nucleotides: TGTGCCACCAGACCAAACAGGGGGCAGGGCGGGGAGCTGTTTTTT.

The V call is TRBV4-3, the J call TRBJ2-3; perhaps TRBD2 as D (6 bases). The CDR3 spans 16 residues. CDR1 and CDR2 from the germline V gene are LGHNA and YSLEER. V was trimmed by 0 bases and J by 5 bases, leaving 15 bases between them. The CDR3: CASSQDAAGSRDTQYF. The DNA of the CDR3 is TGCGCCAGCAGCCAAGATGCGGCGGGGTCTCGAGATACGCAGTATTTT.

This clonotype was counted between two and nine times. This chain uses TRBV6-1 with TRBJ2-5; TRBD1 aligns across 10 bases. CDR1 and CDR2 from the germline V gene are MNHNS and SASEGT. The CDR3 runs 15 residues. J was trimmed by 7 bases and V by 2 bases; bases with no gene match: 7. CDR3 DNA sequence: TGTGCCAGCAGTGAAATTGGGACAGGGGTGAGGACCCAGTACTTC. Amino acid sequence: CASSEIGTGVRTQYF.

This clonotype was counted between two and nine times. CDR3 coding DNA: TGTGCCAGCAGCTCACCAAAAACTGGGGCCAACGTCCTGACTTTC. Protein sequence: CASSSPKTGANVLTF. The chain has TRBV7-9 and TRBJ2-6; D gene ambiguous. The germline gives CDR1 SEHNR, CDR2 FQNEAQ (reference sequence). V was clipped by 4 bases and J by 2 bases, with 9 bases between them. CDR3 length: 15 residues.

The CDR3 is CASTTGTGANVLTF. DNA of the CDR3: TGCGCCAGTACAACGGGGACTGGGGCCAACGTCCTGACTTTC. The chain has TRBV5-1 and TRBJ2-6, with D perhaps TRBD2 (5 bases). This CDR3 is 14 amino acids long. Germline values: CDR1 SGHRS, CDR2 YFSETQ. V was clipped by 8 bases and J by 2 bases, with 11 bases between them.

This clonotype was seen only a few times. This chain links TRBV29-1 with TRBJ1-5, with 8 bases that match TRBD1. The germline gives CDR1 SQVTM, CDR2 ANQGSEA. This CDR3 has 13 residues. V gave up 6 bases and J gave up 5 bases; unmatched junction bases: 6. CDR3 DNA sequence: TGCAGCGTCCGTGGACAGGGTCATCAGCCCCAGCATTTT. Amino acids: CSVRGQGHQPQHF.

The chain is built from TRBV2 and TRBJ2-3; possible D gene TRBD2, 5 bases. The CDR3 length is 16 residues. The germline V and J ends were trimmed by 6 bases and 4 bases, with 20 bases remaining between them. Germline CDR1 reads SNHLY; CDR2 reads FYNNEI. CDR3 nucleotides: TGTGCCAGCAGCCGGACGGACTTCCGTTTGGCAGATACGCAGTATTTT. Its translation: CASSRTDFRLADTQYF.

The CDR3 sequence: CATSRGSGGQETQYF. CDR3 bases: TGTGCCACCAGCAGAGGGTCAGGGGGCCAGGAGACCCAGTACTTC. V usage is TRBV15 and J usage is TRBJ2-5; 8 nucleotides align to TRBD1. This CDR3 contains 15 residues. Germline V gene lookup returns CDR1 LNHNV and CDR2 YYDKDF (reference sequence). J lost 5 bases, V lost 1 base, and 6 bases had no gene match.

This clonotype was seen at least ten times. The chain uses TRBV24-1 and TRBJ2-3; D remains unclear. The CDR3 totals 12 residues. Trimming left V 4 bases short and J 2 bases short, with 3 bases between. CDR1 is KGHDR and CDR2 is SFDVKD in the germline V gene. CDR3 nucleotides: TGTGCCACCAGTGAAAACACAGATACGCAGTATTTT. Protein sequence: CATSENTDTQYF.

CDR3 bases: TGTGCCAGCGGTAGCGGGGGGGCCAGGGAGACCCAGTACTTC. Its protein product is CASGSGGARETQYF. J is TRBJ2-5 and V is TRBV4-2; 11 bases fit TRBD2. The CDR3 has 14 residues. The germline gives CDR1 LGHNA, CDR2 YNFKEQ. After removal of 8 bases from V and 5 bases from J, the junction contained 7 bases not matched to a gene.

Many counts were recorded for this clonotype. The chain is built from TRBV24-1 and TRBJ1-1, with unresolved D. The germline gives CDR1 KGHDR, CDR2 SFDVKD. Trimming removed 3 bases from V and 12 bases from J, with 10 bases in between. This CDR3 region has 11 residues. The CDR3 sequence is CATSDLVETFF. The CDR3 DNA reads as TGTGCCACCAGTGATCTTGTGGAAACTTTCTTT.